The rows below give T cell receptor beta chains drawn from one sample of a study of brain T cells in children with intractable seizures. Assay: immunoSEQ multiplex PCR; the TCRdb copy retains only in-frame clones and omits some. This sample has around 41,000 clones, with about 93% found just once. This specimen consisted of peripheral blood, obtained at surgery. The source is a girl aged 2-9 years with tuberous sclerosis and intractable seizures. CDR3s include the opening cysteine and the closing phenylalanine or tryptophan. D genes are given only for firm matches.

v_call: TRBV4-2; d_call: NA; j_call: TRBJ1-1; cdr3_aa: CASSQDRGTTEAFF
v_call: TRBV11-1; d_call: TRBD1; j_call: TRBJ2-5; cdr3_aa: CASSFRGTGTETQYF
v_call: TRBV6-1; d_call: TRBD2; j_call: TRBJ2-3; cdr3_aa: CASSEERGAADTQYF
v_call: TRBV2; d_call: NA; j_call: TRBJ1-2; cdr3_aa: CASVGERGYTF
v_call: TRBV7-2; d_call: TRBD1; j_call: TRBJ2-2; cdr3_aa: CASSHASGGKGSTGELFF
v_call: TRBV7-2; d_call: TRBD1; j_call: TRBJ2-7; cdr3_aa: CASSLGLRGQGGYEQYF
v_call: TRBV19; d_call: NA; j_call: TRBJ2-7; cdr3_aa: CASSIRTSSYEQYF
v_call: TRBV30; d_call: NA; j_call: TRBJ1-6; cdr3_aa: CACLGSGNMNSPLHF
v_call: TRBV4-2; d_call: NA; j_call: TRBJ2-1; cdr3_aa: CASSGDTNEQFF
v_call: TRBV27; d_call: TRBD2; j_call: TRBJ2-3; cdr3_aa: CASSVSGGAIDTQYF
v_call: TRBV5-4; d_call: NA; j_call: TRBJ1-2; cdr3_aa: CASSLEDGYTF
v_call: TRBV18; d_call: TRBD1; j_call: TRBJ1-1; cdr3_aa: CASSPPSRGTNTEAFF
v_call: TRBV7-2; d_call: NA; j_call: TRBJ1-1; cdr3_aa: CASSPFGGPNTEAFF
v_call: TRBV5-8; d_call: NA; j_call: TRBJ1-5; cdr3_aa: CASTVGAGQPQHF
v_call: TRBV24-1; d_call: NA; j_call: TRBJ2-2; cdr3_aa: CATSVSGPGELFF
v_call: TRBV6-5; d_call: NA; j_call: TRBJ1-1; cdr3_aa: CASSLLQDTEAFF
v_call: TRBV9; d_call: NA; j_call: TRBJ1-3; cdr3_aa: CASSEAGFASGNTIYF
v_call: TRBV12-3/TRBV12-4; d_call: TRBD1; j_call: TRBJ1-2; cdr3_aa: CASTGGQLGGYTF
v_call: TRBV19; d_call: TRBD2; j_call: TRBJ2-1; cdr3_aa: CASSIRLANEQFF
v_call: TRBV27; d_call: NA; j_call: TRBJ1-5; cdr3_aa: CASRPGVGNQPQHF
v_call: TRBV18; d_call: TRBD1; j_call: TRBJ1-2; cdr3_aa: CASSTGTNYGYTF
v_call: TRBV28; d_call: NA; j_call: TRBJ1-1; cdr3_aa: CASRGPRQAAAAFF
v_call: TRBV27; d_call: TRBD2; j_call: TRBJ2-7; cdr3_aa: CASSLSEDGLAMSYEQYF
v_call: TRBV3-1/TRBV3-2; d_call: TRBD2; j_call: TRBJ2-3; cdr3_aa: CASSQFSGGPWSTDTQYF
v_call: TRBV11-3; d_call: NA; j_call: TRBJ1-5; cdr3_aa: CASSSRIYQPQHF
v_call: TRBV2; d_call: NA; j_call: TRBJ2-4; cdr3_aa: CASRDLLRNIQYF
v_call: TRBV19; d_call: NA; j_call: TRBJ1-1; cdr3_aa: CASSKGQADTEAFF
v_call: TRBV6-5; d_call: NA; j_call: TRBJ2-7; cdr3_aa: CASSYSRESYEQYF
v_call: TRBV5-8; d_call: NA; j_call: TRBJ1-4; cdr3_aa: CASSLFHRDNEKLFF
v_call: TRBV12-3/TRBV12-4; d_call: NA; j_call: TRBJ2-5; cdr3_aa: CASSFGETQYF
v_call: TRBV7-2; d_call: TRBD1; j_call: TRBJ2-6; cdr3_aa: CASSLARDRAGANVLTF
v_call: TRBV4-1; d_call: NA; j_call: TRBJ2-3; cdr3_aa: CASSQGDTQYF
v_call: TRBV18; d_call: TRBD2; j_call: TRBJ2-1; cdr3_aa: CASSPLGTSVSSWSYNEQFF
v_call: TRBV30; d_call: NA; j_call: TRBJ2-7; cdr3_aa: CAWSRISFYEQYF
v_call: TRBV18; d_call: NA; j_call: TRBJ2-4; cdr3_aa: CASSPDRMTKNIQYF
v_call: TRBV5-1; d_call: NA; j_call: TRBJ1-1; cdr3_aa: CASSSSLRRLTEAFF
v_call: TRBV3-1/TRBV3-2; d_call: TRBD1; j_call: TRBJ1-2; cdr3_aa: CASSPDRGRGGYTF
v_call: TRBV19; d_call: TRBD1; j_call: TRBJ1-4; cdr3_aa: CASSPRQGGGEKLFF
v_call: TRBV6-1; d_call: NA; j_call: TRBJ1-1; cdr3_aa: CASSEWEGGVRVNTEAFF
v_call: TRBV7-3; d_call: TRBD1; j_call: TRBJ2-6; cdr3_aa: CASSKGQGAAGANVLTF
v_call: TRBV28; d_call: NA; j_call: TRBJ1-6; cdr3_aa: CASRTFGSPLHF
v_call: TRBV10-1; d_call: NA; j_call: TRBJ2-3; cdr3_aa: CASSEGTDTQYF
v_call: TRBV5-1; d_call: TRBD1; j_call: TRBJ1-1; cdr3_aa: CASSLWWTGTLSTEAFF
v_call: TRBV5-1; d_call: NA; j_call: TRBJ2-7; cdr3_aa: CASYPSGRGSYEQYF
v_call: TRBV5-1; d_call: NA; j_call: TRBJ2-5; cdr3_aa: CASSLASDGPQETQYF
v_call: TRBV12-3/TRBV12-4; d_call: NA; j_call: TRBJ2-1; cdr3_aa: CASSLSNNEQFF
v_call: TRBV7-2; d_call: NA; j_call: TRBJ2-2; cdr3_aa: CASSLQVEVNTGELFF
v_call: TRBV19; d_call: TRBD1; j_call: TRBJ2-2; cdr3_aa: CASTDRGNTGELFF
v_call: TRBV6-1; d_call: NA; j_call: TRBJ2-3; cdr3_aa: CASSEASMRGTDTQYF
v_call: TRBV19; d_call: NA; j_call: TRBJ2-2; cdr3_aa: CASSTDTVVELFF
v_call: TRBV27; d_call: TRBD1; j_call: TRBJ1-4; cdr3_aa: CASTGTGSGEKLFF
v_call: TRBV19; d_call: NA; j_call: TRBJ1-1; cdr3_aa: CASSLGPDWNTEAFF
v_call: TRBV9; d_call: NA; j_call: TRBJ1-2; cdr3_aa: CASSPSLGTYGYTF